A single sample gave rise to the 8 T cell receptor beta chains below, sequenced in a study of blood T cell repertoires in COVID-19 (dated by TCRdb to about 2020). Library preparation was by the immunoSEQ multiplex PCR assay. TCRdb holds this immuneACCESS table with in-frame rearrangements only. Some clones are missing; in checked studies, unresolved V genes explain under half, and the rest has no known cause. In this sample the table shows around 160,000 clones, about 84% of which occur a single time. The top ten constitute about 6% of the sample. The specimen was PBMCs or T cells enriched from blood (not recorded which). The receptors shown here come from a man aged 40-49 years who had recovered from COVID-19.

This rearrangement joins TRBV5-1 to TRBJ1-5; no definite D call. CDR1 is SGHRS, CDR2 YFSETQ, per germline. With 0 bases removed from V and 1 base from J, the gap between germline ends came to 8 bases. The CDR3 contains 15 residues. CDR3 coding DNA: TGCGCCAGCAGCTTGGATCCAGGAAGCAATCAGCCCCAGCATTTT. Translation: CASSLDPGSNQPQHF.

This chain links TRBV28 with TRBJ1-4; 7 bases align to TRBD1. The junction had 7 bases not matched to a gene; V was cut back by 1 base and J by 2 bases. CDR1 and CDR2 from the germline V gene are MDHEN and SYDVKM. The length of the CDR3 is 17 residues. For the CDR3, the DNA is TGTGCCAGCAGTTTATTGGCAGGGGGAAGGACTAATGAAAAACTGTTTTTT. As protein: CASSLLAGGRTNEKLFF.

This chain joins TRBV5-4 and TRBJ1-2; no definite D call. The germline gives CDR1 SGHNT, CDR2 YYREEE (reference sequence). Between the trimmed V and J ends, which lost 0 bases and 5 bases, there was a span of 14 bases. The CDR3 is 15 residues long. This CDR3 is CASSLGIGEAYGYTF. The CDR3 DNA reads TGTGCCAGCAGCTTGGGTATCGGGGAGGCGTATGGCTACACCTTC.

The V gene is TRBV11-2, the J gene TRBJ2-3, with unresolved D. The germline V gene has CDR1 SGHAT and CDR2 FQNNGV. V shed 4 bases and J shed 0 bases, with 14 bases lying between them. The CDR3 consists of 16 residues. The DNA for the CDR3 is TGTGCCAGCAGCTACTCGACACGCACTAGCACAGATACGCAGTATTTT. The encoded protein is CASSYSTRTSTDTQYF.

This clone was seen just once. CDR3 DNA: TGTGCCAGCAGCTTACTCAGGGGACAAAATTCACCCCTCCACTTT. Residues: CASSLLRGQNSPLHF. The rearrangement joins TRBV11-1 to TRBJ1-6, with a tentative D call TRBD1 (6 bases). V shed 2 bases and J shed 7 bases, with 12 bases lying between them. Looked up from germline, CDR1 is SGHAT and CDR2 is FQDESV (reference sequence). The CDR3 runs to 15 residues.

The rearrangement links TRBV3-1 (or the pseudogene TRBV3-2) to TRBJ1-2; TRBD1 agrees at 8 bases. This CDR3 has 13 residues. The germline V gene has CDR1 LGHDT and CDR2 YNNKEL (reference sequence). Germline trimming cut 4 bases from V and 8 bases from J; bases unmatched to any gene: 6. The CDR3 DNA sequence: TGTGCCAGCAGCCGAATAACAGGGGGAGGCTACACCTTC. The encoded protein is CASSRITGGGYTF.

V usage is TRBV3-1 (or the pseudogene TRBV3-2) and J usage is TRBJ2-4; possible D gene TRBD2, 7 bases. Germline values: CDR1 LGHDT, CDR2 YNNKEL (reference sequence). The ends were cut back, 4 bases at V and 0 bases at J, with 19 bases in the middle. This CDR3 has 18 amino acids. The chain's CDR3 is CASSLRRGGGLAKNIQYF. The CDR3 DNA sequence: TGTGCCAGCAGCCTAAGAAGGGGGGGCGGGCTAGCCAAAAACATTCAGTACTTC.

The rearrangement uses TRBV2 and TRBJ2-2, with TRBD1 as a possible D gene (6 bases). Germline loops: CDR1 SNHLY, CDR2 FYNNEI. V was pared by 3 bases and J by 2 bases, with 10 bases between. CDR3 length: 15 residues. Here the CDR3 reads CASSEWGPNTGELFF. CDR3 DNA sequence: TGTGCCAGCAGTGAGTGGGGGCCCAACACCGGGGAGCTGTTTTTT.